The clone carrying this T cell receptor beta chain showed up just a few times. Its antigen remains unidentified. Through template switching, a universal primer site was introduced, and the cDNA contained unique molecular identifiers. TCRdb re-derived calls from the 5' RACE reads in MiXCR, one entry per CDR3 protein. The table shows 250,000 or so distinct CDR3 sequences, with 6% to 8.5% occurring only once. This entry comes from a study of identical twins. Germline V gene sequence: CDR1 SGHDT, CDR2 YYEEEE. This CDR3 comprises 17 residues. V was pared by 1 base and J by 9 bases, with 16 bases of the junction left unmatched. Study-wide results and limits: Without tracking the same donors, conclusions rested on cross-sectional statistical analysis. Clonotypes of the beta chain that were abundant in cord blood carried fewer insertions (memory repertoires showed none). Less excess twin sharing appeared in beta out-of-frame sequences.

These data were also filed under a second study, of yellow fever vaccine responses in identical twins.

The chain links TRBV5-6 to TRBJ1-5; 7 bases map to TRBD1. Sequenced material: CD8+ T cells sorted from blood. The source is a woman aged 18-29 years in good health. This chain's CDR3 is CASSLSMTGPRGGPQHF. The CDR3 DNA sequence: TGTGCCAGCAGCTTGAGTATGACAGGGCCCAGGGGGGGGCCCCAGCATTTT.